These 7 T cell receptor beta chains originate from one sample sequenced in a study of blood T cell repertoires in COVID-19. The table came from immunoSEQ multiplex PCR; TCRdb's copy has only in-frame clones and leaves some out. The data show 150,000 to 200,000 clones, approximately 90% seen once. Source material: peripheral blood. Receptors were obtained from a man between 18 and 35 years old who had recovered from COVID-19.

The J gene is TRBJ2-1, the V gene TRBV4-1, with 9 bases matching TRBD2. Germline loops: CDR1 MGHRA, CDR2 YSYEKL. Trimming took 1 base from V and 11 from J; bases not matched to a gene: 6. The CDR3 extends over 14 amino acids. CDR3 sequence reads: CASSQASSGSQQFF. CDR3 sequence (DNA): TGCGCCAGCAGCCAAGCTAGTAGCGGGAGTCAGCAGTTCTTC.

The V and J genes are TRBV29-1 and TRBJ2-5; 8 bases are a match to TRBD1. This CDR3 has 13 amino acids. Germline V gene lookup returns CDR1 SQVTM and CDR2 ANQGSEA. The J segment lost 4 bases and the V segment lost 6 bases, leaving 7 bases of the junction unmatched. This chain's CDR3 is CSVSQGGVETQYF. The CDR3 region has the DNA TGCAGCGTCTCACAGGGGGGCGTAGAGACCCAGTACTTC.

The chain links TRBV19 to TRBJ2-5; 7 nucleotides match TRBD2. Germline-derived CDR1 and CDR2 are LNHDA and SQIVND (reference sequence). The V and J ends lost 7 bases and 1 base, in that order; junction bases with no gene match: 6. The CDR3 loop spans 14 amino acids. This CDR3 reads CASNRGGFQETQYF. CDR3 DNA: TGTGCCAGTAATCGGGGAGGGTTCCAAGAGACCCAGTACTTC.

This clone appeared once. At the DNA level, this CDR3 is encoded by other sequences in the same sample as well. V usage is TRBV6-2 or TRBV6-3 and J usage is TRBJ2-1; no firm D call. From germline, CDR1 is MNHEY and CDR2 SVGEGT. This CDR3 has 13 amino acids. V lost 2 bases and J 1 base, leaving 3 bases between the germline ends. The CDR3 nucleotides are TGTGCCAGCAGTTACCGTTCCTACAATGAGCAGTTCTTC. Its translation: CASSYRSYNEQFF.

The V and J genes are TRBV29-1 and TRBJ2-7; 7 bases match TRBD2. V lost 4 bases, J lost 3 bases, and 3 bases stayed unmatched. The CDR3 has 12 amino acids. Germline CDR1 is SQVTM and CDR2 is ANQGSEA. DNA of the CDR3: TGCAGCGTTGTCGGGAGGAGCTACGAGCAGTACTTC. Translated: CSVVGRSYEQYF.

The V call is TRBV28, the J call TRBJ1-1; maybe TRBD1 (6 bases). Per germline, CDR1 MDHEN and CDR2 SYDVKM. The CDR3 has 18 amino acids. The V end was cut by 7 bases, the J end by 2 bases, with 26 bases between. The CDR3 reads CASTKSKFKTGSNTEAFF. The CDR3 DNA is TGTGCCAGCACTAAATCGAAATTTAAGACAGGTTCTAACACTGAAGCTTTCTTT.

The J gene is TRBJ2-7, the V gene TRBV4-1, with 8 nucleotides matching TRBD1. Germline V gene sequence: CDR1 MGHRA, CDR2 YSYEKL. Losses at the gene ends were 4 bases for V and 3 bases for J; bases not matched to a gene: 8. The length of the CDR3 is 15 residues. CDR3 residues: CASSPGQGGNYEQYF. CDR3 DNA sequence: TGCGCCAGCAGCCCCGGACAGGGTGGGAACTACGAGCAGTACTTC.